These 5 T cell receptor beta chains share one sample of origin, sequenced in a study of control samples from healthy donors and cancer patients. TCRdb's table, derived via immunoSEQ multiplex PCR, lists solely in-frame clones and lacks some. The sample includes roughly 70,000 clones, less than 95% of them seen just once. The specimen was blood. These receptor sequences come from a woman aged 25 to 39 in good health.

As regards this clone: The sample contains more than one DNA sequence encoding this CDR3. This chain joins TRBV6-2 or TRBV6-3 and TRBJ1-2, with D uncertain. Germline V CDR1 and CDR2: MNHEY, SVGEGT. V lost 2 bases and J 0 bases, leaving 7 bases between the germline ends. The CDR3 contains 14 residues. In nucleotides, the CDR3 is TGTGCCAGCAGTTACGGGCCAGCTAACTATGGCTACACCTTC. Translation: CASSYGPANYGYTF.

The chain is built from TRBV10-3 and TRBJ2-5; D may be TRBD2 (5 bases). In germline, CDR1 is ENHRY, CDR2 SYGVKD. Deletions cut 9 bases from V and 4 bases from J, with 15 bases between. This CDR3 has 13 amino acids. CDR3 sequence: CAMAPREGETQYF. The CDR3 coding sequence is TGTGCCATGGCCCCCCGGGAAGGAGAGACCCAGTACTTC.

This chain connects TRBV2 to TRBJ1-3; D remains unclear. V lost 6 bases and J 3 bases, leaving 3 bases between the germline ends. Per germline, CDR1 SNHLY and CDR2 FYNNEI. The CDR3 spans 11 residues. The CDR3 nucleotides read TGTGCCAGCAGCTATGGAAACACCATATATTTT. Protein product: CASSYGNTIYF.

V and J are TRBV5-1 and TRBJ1-1; D is ambiguous. The CDR3 length is 13 residues. Germline assignment: CDR1 SGHRS and CDR2 YFSETQ. V lost 4 bases, J lost 0 bases, and 7 bases lay in between. CDR3 coding DNA: TGCGCCAGCAGCCTCTTAATGAACACTGAAGCTTTCTTT. It is translated as CASSLLMNTEAFF.

The V call is TRBV29-1, the J call TRBJ2-7, with 7 bases lining up with TRBD1. The junction had 5 bases not matched to a gene; V was cut back by 6 bases and J by 0 bases. This CDR3 has 13 residues. Per the germline V gene, CDR1 is SQVTM and CDR2 is ANQGSEA. In DNA form, the CDR3 reads TGCAGCGTGGGGGACAGCAGCTCCTACGAGCAGTACTTC. Encoded protein: CSVGDSSSYEQYF.